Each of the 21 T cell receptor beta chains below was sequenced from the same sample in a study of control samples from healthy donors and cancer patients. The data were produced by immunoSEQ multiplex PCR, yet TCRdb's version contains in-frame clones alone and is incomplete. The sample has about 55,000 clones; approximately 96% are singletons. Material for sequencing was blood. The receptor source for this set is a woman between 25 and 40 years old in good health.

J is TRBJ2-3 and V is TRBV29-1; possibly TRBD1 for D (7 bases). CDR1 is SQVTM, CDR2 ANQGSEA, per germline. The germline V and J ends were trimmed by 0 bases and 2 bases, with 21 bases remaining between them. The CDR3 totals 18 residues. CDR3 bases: TGCAGCGTTGAAGATCTCGGCGGGGAGACAGGGCCCACAGATACGCAGTATTTT. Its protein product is CSVEDLGGETGPTDTQYF.

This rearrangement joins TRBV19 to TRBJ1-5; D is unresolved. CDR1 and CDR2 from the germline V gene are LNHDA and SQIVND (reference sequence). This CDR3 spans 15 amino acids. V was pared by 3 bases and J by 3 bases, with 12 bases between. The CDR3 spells CASSIFDTHNQPQHF. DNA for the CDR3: TGTGCCAGTAGTATCTTCGACACCCACAATCAGCCCCAGCATTTT.

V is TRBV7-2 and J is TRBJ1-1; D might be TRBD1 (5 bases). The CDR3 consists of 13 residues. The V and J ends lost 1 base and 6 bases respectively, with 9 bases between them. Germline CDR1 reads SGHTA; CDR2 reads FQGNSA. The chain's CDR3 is CASSLGAGPEAFF. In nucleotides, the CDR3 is TGTGCCAGCAGCTTAGGCGCAGGGCCTGAAGCTTTCTTT.

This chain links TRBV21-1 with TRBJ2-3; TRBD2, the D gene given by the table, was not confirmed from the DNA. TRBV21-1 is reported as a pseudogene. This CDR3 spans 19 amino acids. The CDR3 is CASSKAGGTSGRKSDTQYF. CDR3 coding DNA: TGTGCCAGCAGCAAAGCCGGCGGGACTAGCGGGAGAAAGTCAGATACGCAGTATTTT.

In nucleotides, the CDR3 is TGTGCCAGCAGTTTCGTGGGGGAGCAGTACTTC. This sequence encodes CASSFVGEQYF. This rearrangement joins TRBV5-8 to TRBJ2-7; D uncertain. Trimming left V 5 bases short and J 7 bases short, with 10 bases between. From germline, CDR1 is SGHTS and CDR2 YDEGEE. This CDR3 comprises 11 residues.

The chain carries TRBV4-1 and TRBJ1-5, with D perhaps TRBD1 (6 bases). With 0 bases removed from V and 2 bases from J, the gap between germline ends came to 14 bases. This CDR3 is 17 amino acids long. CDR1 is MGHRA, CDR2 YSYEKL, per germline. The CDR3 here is CASSQDGGGRRNQPQHF. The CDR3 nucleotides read TGCGCCAGCAGCCAAGATGGGGGGGGCCGCCGCAATCAGCCCCAGCATTTT.

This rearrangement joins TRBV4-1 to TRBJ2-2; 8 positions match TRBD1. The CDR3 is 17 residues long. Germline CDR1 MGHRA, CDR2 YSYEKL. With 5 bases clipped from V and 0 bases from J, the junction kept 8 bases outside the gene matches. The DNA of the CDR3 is TGCGCCAGCAGCGCCCCACCGGACAGGGCGAACACCGGGGAGCTGTTTTTT. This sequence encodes CASSAPPDRANTGELFF.

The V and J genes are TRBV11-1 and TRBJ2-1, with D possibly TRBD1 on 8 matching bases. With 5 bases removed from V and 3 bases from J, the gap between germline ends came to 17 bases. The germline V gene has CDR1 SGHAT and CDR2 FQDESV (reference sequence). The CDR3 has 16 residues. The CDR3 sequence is CASSPGGRGHYNEQFF. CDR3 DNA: TGTGCCAGCAGCCCGGGGGGCAGGGGGCACTACAATGAGCAGTTCTTC.

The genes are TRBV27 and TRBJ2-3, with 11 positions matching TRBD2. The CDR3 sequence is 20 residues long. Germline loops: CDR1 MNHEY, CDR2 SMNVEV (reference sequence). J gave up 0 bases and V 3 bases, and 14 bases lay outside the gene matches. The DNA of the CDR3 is TGTGCCAGCAGTTTTTATCTCGGGACTAGCGGAGCGACTAGCACAGATACGCAGTATTTT. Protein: CASSFYLGTSGATSTDTQYF.

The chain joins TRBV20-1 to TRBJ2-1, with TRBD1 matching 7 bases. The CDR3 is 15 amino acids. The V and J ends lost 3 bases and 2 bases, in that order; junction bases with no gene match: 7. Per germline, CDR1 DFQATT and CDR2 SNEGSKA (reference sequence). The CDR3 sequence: CSASRQGVPYNEQFF. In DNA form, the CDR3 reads TGCAGTGCTAGTCGACAGGGCGTTCCCTACAATGAGCAGTTCTTC.

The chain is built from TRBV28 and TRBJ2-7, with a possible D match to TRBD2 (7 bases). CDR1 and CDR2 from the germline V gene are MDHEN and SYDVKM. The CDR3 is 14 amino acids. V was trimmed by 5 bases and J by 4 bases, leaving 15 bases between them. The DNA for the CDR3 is TGTGCCAGCAGTCTAGGGGGGGAACCATACGAGCAGTACTTC. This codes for CASSLGGEPYEQYF.

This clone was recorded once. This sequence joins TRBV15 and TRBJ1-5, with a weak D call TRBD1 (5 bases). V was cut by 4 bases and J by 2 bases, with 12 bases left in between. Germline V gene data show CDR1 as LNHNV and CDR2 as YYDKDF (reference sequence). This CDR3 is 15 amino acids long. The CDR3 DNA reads TGTGCCACCAGCACCGGGGGTGGCGGCAATCAGCCCCAGCATTTT. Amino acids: CATSTGGGGNQPQHF.

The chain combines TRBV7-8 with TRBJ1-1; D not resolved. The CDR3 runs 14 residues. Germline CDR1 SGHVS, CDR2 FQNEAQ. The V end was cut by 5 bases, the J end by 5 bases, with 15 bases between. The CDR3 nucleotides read TGTGCCAGCAGCGTCGCTGAGGGCTTTACTGAAGCTTTCTTT. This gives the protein CASSVAEGFTEAFF.

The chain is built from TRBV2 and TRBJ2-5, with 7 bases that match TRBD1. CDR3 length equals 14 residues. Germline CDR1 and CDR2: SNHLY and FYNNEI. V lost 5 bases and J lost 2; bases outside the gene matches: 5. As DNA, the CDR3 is TGTGCCAGCAGTCTACGGACAGGACAAGAGACCCAGTACTTC. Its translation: CASSLRTGQETQYF.

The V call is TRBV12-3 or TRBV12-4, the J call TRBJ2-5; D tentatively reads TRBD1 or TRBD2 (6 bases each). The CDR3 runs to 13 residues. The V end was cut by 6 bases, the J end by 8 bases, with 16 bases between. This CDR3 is CASRFRGASTQYF. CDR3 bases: TGTGCCAGCAGATTTAGGGGGGCTAGCACCCAGTACTTC.

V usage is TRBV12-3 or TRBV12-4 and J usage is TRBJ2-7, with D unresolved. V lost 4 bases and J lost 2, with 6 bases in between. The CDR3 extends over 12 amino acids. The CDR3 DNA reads TGTGCCAGCAGTTCGCAGCCCTACGAGCAGTACTTC. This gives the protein CASSSQPYEQYF.

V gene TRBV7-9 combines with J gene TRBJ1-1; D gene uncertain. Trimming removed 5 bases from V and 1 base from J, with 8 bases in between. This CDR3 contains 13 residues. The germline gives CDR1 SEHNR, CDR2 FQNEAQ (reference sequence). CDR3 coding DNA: TGTGCCAGCAGCCCTCCGGAGAACACTGAAGCTTTCTTT. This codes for CASSPPENTEAFF.

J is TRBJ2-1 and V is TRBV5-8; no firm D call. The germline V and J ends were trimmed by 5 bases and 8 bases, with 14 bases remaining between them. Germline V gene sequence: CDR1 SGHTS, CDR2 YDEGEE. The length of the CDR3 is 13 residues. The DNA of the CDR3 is TGTGCCAGCAGTTCCTCTTTCGGGTATGAGCAGTTCTTC. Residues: CASSSSFGYEQFF.

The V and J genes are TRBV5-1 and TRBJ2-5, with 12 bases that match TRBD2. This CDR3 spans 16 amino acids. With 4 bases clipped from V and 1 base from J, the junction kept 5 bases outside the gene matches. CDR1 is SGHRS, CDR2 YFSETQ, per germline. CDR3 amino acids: CASSPGLAGLQETQYF. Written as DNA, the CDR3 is TGCGCCAGCAGCCCGGGACTAGCGGGCCTCCAAGAGACCCAGTACTTC.

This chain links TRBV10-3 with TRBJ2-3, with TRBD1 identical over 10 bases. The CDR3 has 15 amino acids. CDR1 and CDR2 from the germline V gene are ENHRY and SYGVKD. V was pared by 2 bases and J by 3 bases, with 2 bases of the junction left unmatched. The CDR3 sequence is CAISEGQGVTDTQYF. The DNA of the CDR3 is TGTGCCATCAGTGAGGGACAGGGGGTTACAGATACGCAGTATTTT.

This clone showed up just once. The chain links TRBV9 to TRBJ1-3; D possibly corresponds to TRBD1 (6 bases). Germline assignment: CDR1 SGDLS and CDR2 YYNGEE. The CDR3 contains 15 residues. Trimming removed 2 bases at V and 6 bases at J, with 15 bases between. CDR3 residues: CASSVSGDAANTIYF. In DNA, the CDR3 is TGTGCCAGCAGCGTCTCAGGGGATGCTGCAAACACCATATATTTT.